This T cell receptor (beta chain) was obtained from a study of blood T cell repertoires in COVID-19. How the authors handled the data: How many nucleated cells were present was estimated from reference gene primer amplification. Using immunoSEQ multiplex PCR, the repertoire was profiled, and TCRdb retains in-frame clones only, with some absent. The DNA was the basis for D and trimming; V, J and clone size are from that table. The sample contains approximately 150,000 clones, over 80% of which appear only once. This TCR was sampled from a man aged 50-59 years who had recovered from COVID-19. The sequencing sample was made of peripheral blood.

The CDR3 protein is CASSPGTGGNANEKLFF. CDR3 in DNA: TGTGCCAGCAGCCCCGGGACAGGGGGTAATGCGAATGAAAAACTGTTTTTT. The chain joins TRBV9 to TRBJ1-4; TRBD1 matches at 11 bases. J gave up 5 bases and V 4 bases, and 10 bases lay outside the gene matches. Germline assignment: CDR1 SGDLS and CDR2 YYNGEE. This CDR3 has 17 amino acids.